The count of the clone carrying this T cell receptor beta chain is one. With a much larger clone just one base away, this may be a read error. As the CDR3 is not closed by the conserved phenylalanine or tryptophan, this likely results from a read error. The DNA is omitted, as the CDR3 cannot be located on it reliably, and the CDR3 follows TCRdb's listing. The TCR beta CDR3 regions underwent amplification from RNA transcripts. HTBI-primed RT-PCR formed the first round, and a multiplex PCR formed the second. TCRdb re-called the multiplex PCR reads with MiXCR, one entry per CDR3 protein. The sample records over 500,000 distinct CDR3 sequences, about a fifth being singletons. This entry comes from a study of Graves' ophthalmopathy and Graves' hyperthyroidism. Germline V lookup: CDR1 MNHEY, CDR2 SVGEGT. The CDR3 is 12 amino acids long, termini counted.

The TCR was taken from a woman younger than 30 with stable Graves' hyperthyroidism. Some clones in this sample may be carry-over from other donors' samples. V usage is TRBV6-2 or TRBV6-3 and J usage is TRBJ2-7; TRBD1 reflects the table's D call only, with no check against the DNA. The material sequenced was peripheral blood. CDR3: CATSRDIYEQCS.